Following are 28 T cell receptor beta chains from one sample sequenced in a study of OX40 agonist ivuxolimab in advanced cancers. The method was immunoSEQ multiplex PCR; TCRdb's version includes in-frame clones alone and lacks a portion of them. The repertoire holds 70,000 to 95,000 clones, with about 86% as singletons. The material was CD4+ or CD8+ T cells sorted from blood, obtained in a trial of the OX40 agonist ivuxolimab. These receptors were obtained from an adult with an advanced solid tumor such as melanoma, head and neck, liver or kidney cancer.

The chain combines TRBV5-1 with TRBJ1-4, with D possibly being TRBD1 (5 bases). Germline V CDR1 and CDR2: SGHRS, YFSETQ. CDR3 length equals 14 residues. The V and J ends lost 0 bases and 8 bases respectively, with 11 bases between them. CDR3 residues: CASSLELGVEKLFF. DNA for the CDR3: TGCGCCAGCAGCTTGGAATTGGGGGTCGAAAAACTGTTTTTT.

The CDR3 nucleotides are TGCGCCAGCAGCCATATGACAGGGGGCTCTGAAGCTTTCTTT. This translates into CASSHMTGGSEAFF. This chain uses TRBV4-1 with TRBJ1-1, with TRBD1 matching over 10 bases. Per the germline V gene, CDR1 is MGHRA and CDR2 is YSYEKL. This CDR3 contains 14 residues. J lost 6 bases, V lost 3 bases, and 4 bases had no gene match.

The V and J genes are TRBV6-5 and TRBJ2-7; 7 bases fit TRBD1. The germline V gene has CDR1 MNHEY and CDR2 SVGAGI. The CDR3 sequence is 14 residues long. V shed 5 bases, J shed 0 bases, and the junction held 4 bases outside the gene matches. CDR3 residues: CASSLRDSSYEQYF. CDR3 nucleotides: TGTGCCAGCAGTCTCCGGGACAGCTCCTACGAGCAGTACTTC.

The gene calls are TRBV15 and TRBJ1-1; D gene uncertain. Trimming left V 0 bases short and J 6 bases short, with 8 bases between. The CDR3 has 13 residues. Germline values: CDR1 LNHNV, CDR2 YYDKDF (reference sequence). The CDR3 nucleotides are TGTGCCACCAGCAGAGATCTAGGCCCTGAAGCTTTCTTT. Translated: CATSRDLGPEAFF.

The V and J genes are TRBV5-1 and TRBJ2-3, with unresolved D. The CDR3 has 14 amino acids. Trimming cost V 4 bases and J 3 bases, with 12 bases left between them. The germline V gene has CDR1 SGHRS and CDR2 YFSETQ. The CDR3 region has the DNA TGCGCCAGCAGCGAGTTACAAGAGACAGATACGCAGTATTTT. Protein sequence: CASSELQETDTQYF. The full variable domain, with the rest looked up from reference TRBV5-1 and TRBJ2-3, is KAGVTQTPRYLIKTRGQQVTLSCSPISGHRSVSWYQQTPGQGLQFLFEYFSETQRNKGNFPGRFSGRQFSNSRSEMNVSTLELGDSALYLCASSELQETDTQYFGPGTRLTVL.

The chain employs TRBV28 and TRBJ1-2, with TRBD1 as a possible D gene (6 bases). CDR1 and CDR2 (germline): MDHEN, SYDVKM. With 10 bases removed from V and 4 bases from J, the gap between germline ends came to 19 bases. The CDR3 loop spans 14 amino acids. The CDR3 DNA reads TGTGCCATCCTCCCCAACAGGGCAAGCTATGGCTACACCTTC. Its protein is CAILPNRASYGYTF.

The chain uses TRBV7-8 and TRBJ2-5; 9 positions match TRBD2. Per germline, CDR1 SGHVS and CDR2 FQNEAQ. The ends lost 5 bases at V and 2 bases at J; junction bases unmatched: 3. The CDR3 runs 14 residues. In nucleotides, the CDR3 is TGTGCCAGCAGCCTAAGCGGGGGGCAAGAGACCCAGTACTTC. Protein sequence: CASSLSGGQETQYF.

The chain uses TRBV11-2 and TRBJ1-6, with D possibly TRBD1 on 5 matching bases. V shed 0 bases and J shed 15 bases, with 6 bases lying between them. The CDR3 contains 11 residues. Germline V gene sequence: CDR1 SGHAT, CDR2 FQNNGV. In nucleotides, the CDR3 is TGTGCCAGCAGCTTAGAGAGGGGCCTCCACTTT. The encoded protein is CASSLERGLHF.

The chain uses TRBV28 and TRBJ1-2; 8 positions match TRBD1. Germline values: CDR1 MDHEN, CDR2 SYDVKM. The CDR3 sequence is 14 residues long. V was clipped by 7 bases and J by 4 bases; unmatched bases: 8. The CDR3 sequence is CASNIADRGYGYTF. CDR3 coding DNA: TGTGCCAGCAACATTGCAGACAGGGGCTATGGCTACACCTTC.

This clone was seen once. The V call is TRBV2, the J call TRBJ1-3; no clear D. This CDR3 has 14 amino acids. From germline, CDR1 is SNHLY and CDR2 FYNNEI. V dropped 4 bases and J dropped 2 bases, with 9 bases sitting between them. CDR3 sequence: CASSVQRTGNTIYF. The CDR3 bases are TGTGCCAGCAGTGTACAGCGTACTGGAAACACCATATATTTT.

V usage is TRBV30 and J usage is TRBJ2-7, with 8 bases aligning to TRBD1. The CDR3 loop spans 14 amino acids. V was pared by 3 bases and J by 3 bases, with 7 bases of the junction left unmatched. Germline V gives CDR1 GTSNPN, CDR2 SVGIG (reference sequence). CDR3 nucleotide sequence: TGTGCCTGGAGGGGGCAGGGGGCGGTCTACGAGCAGTACTTC. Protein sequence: CAWRGQGAVYEQYF.

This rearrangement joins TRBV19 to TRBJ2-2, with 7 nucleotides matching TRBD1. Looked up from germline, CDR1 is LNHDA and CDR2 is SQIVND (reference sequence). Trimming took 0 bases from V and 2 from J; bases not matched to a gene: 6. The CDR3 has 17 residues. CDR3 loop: CASSIDLRGRNTGELFF. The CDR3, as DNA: TGTGCCAGTAGTATAGATCTGAGGGGGCGCAACACCGGGGAGCTGTTTTTT. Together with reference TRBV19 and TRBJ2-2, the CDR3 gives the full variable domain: DGGITQSPKYLFRKEGQNVTLSCEQNLNHDAMYWYRQDPGQGLRLIYYSQIVNDFQKGDIAEGYSVSREKKESFPLTVTSAQKNPTAFYLCASSIDLRGRNTGELFFGEGSRLTVL.

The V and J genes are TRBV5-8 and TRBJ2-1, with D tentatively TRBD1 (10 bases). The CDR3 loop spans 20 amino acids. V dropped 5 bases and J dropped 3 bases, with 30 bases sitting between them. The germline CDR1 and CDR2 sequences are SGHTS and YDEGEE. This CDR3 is CASSLGQGTSRGGFYNEQFF. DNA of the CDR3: TGTGCCAGCAGTCTGGGACAGGGGACTTCGCGGGGGGGGTTCTACAATGAGCAGTTCTTC.

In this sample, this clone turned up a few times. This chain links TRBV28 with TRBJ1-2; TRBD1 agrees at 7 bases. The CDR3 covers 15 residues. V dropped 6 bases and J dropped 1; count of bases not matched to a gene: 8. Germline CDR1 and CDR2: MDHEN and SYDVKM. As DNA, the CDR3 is TGTGCCAGCAGCCCCTCCGGGACAGTTAACTATGGCTACACCTTC. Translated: CASSPSGTVNYGYTF.

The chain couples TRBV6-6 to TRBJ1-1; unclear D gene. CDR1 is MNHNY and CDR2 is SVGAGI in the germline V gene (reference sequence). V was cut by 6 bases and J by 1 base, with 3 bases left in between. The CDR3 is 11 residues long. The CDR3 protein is CASSSNTEAFF. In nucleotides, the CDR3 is TGTGCCAGCAGCTCGAACACTGAAGCTTTCTTT.

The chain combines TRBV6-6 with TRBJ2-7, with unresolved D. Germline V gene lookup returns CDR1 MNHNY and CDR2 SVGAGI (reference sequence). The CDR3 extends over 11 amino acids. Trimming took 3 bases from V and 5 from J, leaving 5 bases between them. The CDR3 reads CASSYFNEQYF. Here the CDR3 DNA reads TGTGCCAGCAGTTATTTCAACGAGCAGTACTTC.

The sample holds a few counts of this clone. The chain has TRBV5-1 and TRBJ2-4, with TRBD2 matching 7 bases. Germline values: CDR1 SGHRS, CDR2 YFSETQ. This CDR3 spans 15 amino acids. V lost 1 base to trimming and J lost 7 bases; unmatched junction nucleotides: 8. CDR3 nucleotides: TGCGCCAGCAGCTTGTGGGGCGGGGGTGACAACATTCAGTACTTC. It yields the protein CASSLWGGGDNIQYF.

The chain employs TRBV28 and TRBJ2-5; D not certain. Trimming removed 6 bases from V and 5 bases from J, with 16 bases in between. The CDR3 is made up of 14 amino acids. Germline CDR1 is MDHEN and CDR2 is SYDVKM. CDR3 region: CASSRRTVQETQYF. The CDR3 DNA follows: TGTGCCAGCAGCCGAAGAACTGTCCAGGAGACCCAGTACTTC.

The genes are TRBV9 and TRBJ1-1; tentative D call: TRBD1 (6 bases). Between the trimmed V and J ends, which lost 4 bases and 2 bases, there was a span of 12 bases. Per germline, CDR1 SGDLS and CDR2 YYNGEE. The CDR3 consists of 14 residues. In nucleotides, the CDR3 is TGTGCCAGCAGCCGCAGGGACACTAACACTGAAGCTTTCTTT. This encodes CASSRRDTNTEAFF.

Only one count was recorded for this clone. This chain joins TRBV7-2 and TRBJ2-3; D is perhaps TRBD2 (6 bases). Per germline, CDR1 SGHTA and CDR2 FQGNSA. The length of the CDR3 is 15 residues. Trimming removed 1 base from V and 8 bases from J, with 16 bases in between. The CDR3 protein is CASSLETRGRVTQYF. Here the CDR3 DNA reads TGTGCCAGCAGCTTAGAGACTAGAGGGCGGGTTACGCAGTATTTT. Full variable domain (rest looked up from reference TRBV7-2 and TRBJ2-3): GAGVSQSPSNKVTEKGKDVELRCDPISGHTALYWYRQSLGQGLEFLIYFQGNSAPDKSGLPSDRFSAERTGGSVSTLTIQRTQQEDSAVYLCASSLETRGRVTQYFGPGTRLTVL.

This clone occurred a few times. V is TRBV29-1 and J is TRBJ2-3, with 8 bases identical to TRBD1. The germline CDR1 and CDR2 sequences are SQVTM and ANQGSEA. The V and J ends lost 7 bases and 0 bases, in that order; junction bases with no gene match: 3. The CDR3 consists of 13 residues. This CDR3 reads CSGGQASTDTQYF. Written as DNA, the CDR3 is TGCAGCGGGGGACAGGCGAGCACAGATACGCAGTATTTT.

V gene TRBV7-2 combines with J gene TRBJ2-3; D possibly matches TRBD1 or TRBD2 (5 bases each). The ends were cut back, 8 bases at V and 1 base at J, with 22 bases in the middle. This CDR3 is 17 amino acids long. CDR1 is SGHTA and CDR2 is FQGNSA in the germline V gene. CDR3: CASLTGAGAWGTDTQYF. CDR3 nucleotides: TGTGCCAGCCTAACCGGGGCTGGCGCGTGGGGCACAGATACGCAGTATTTT.

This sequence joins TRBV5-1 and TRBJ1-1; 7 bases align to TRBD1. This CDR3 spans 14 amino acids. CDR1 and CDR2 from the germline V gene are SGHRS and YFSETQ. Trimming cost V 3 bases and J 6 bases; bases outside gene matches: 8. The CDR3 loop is CASSWGDRVPEAFF. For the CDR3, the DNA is TGCGCCAGCAGCTGGGGCGACAGGGTCCCTGAAGCTTTCTTT.

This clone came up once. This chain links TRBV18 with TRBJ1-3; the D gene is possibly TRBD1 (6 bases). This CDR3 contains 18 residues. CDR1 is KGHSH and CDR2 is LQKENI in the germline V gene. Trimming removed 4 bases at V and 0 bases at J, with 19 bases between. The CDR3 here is CASSLFGGQPNSGNTIYF. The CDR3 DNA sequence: TGTGCCAGCTCACTATTCGGGGGGCAGCCTAACTCTGGAAACACCATATATTTT.

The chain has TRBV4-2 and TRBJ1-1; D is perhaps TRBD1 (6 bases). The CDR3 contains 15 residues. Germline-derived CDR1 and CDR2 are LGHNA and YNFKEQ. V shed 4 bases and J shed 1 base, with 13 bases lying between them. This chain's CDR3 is CASSPWAGQNTEAFF. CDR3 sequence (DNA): TGTGCCAGCAGCCCCTGGGCGGGACAGAACACTGAAGCTTTCTTT.

CDR3 protein: CASGLGGEQPQHF. The DNA for the CDR3 is TGTGCTAGTGGTTTGGGCGGGGAACAGCCCCAGCATTTT. The chain has TRBV12-5 and TRBJ1-5; D remains ambiguous. The CDR3 is made up of 13 amino acids. In germline, CDR1 is LGHNT, CDR2 FRNRAP. The V end lost 1 base, the J end lost 7 bases, and 8 bases lay between the germline ends.

CDR3 loop: CATSRERTQKETQYF. The CDR3, as DNA: TGTGCCACCAGCAGAGAAAGGACGCAGAAAGAGACCCAGTACTTC. The chain links TRBV15 to TRBJ2-5, with D uncertain. The CDR3 runs 15 residues. V was trimmed by 0 bases and J by 3 bases, leaving 11 bases between them. Germline assignment: CDR1 LNHNV and CDR2 YYDKDF (reference sequence).

CDR3 bases: TGTGCCAGCAGTTTATCGTCTAGCGGAGGAGAGACCCAGTACTTC. This encodes CASSLSSSGGETQYF. The chain joins TRBV28 to TRBJ2-5, with 7 bases lining up with TRBD2. This CDR3 region has 15 residues. V lost 1 base and J lost 4; bases outside the gene matches: 6. The germline V gene has CDR1 MDHEN and CDR2 SYDVKM. Based on the CDR3 plus reference TRBV28 and TRBJ2-5, the full variable domain is DVKVTQSSRYLVKRTGEKVFLECVQDMDHENMFWYRQDPGLGLRLIYFSYDVKMKEKGDIPEGYSVSREKKERFSLILESASTNQTSMYLCASSLSSSGGETQYFGPGTRLLVL.